This T cell receptor beta chain was sequenced in a study of human T cells and chemical hapten exposure. In the study overall: Diphenylcyclopropenone was applied weekly to patients' scalps across the roughly 23-week study.

The V gene's germline CDR1 is SGHRS and CDR2 YFSETQ. J lost 3 bases, V lost 4 bases, and 7 bases had no gene match. The CDR3 consists of 14 residues. Time point here: pre-sensitization, week 0. The sample's treatment: therapeutic diphenylcyclopropenone sensitization with weekly scalp DPC. Unique molecular identifiers were attached to individual cDNA molecules during library preparation. TCRdb fed the RACE reads into MiXCR, producing one record per CDR3 protein. The sample records about 260,000 distinct CDR3 sequences, about 9.4% being singletons. This clonotype was seen more than once but under ten times. Its target is unknown. Study observations and caveats: Among expanded TCRs, significantly more large CDR3 similarity clusters formed than among controls.

The sequence was collected from a woman between 35 and 50 years old with alopecia areata. Some clones in this sample may be carry-over from other donors' samples. The chain uses TRBV5-1 and TRBJ2-7, with 7 bases identical to TRBD1. The sequenced sample was whole blood, obtained in connection with sensitization to the hapten diphenylcyclopropenone (DPC). The CDR3 nucleotides are TGCGCCAGCAGCATAGGACAGGTAGACTACGAGCAGTACTTC. Translation gives CASSIGQVDYEQYF.